The clone carrying this TCR beta chain turned up a few times. The antigen is undetermined. The CDR3 loop spans 12 amino acids. The V gene's germline CDR1 is KGHDR and CDR2 SFDVKD. V shed 6 bases and J shed 6 bases, with 7 bases lying between them. The record originates from a study of T cell repertoires in cytomegalovirus infection. Study summary: The study used recently identified HLA-C-restricted and well-studied HLA-B-restricted CMV epitopes. Public TCR beta signatures indicated both CMV infection and matching HLA type.

The study, taken as a whole, reports: Individuals carrying CMV plus the relevant HLA were identified by cumulative frequency of public TCR beta families. HLA-C-restricted CMV clonotypes gave the most frequent clonotype in two of eight donors.

TCRdb fed the reads into MiXCR, producing one record per CDR3 protein. The sample lists 640,000 or so distinct CDR3 sequences; around 32% were seen once. This TCR was recovered from a human donor in good health (CMV status not recorded). Some clones in this sample may be carry-over from other donors' samples. The chain couples TRBV24-1 to TRBJ2-2; D call uncertain. The sequencing here drew on cultured PBMCs, taken from culture after CMV antigen stimulation. The CDR3 protein is CATSSFSGELFF. In nucleotides, the CDR3 is TGTGCCACCAGTTCGTTCTCCGGGGAGCTGTTTTTT.